Following are 25 T cell receptor beta chains from one sample sequenced in a study of T cell responses to AZD1222 COVID-19 vaccine. Using immunoSEQ multiplex PCR, the repertoire was profiled, and TCRdb retains in-frame clones only, with some absent. The table shows around 100,000 clones, with about 87% occurring only once. The specimen comprised peripheral blood, sampled on day 0 of AZD1222 vaccination. All receptors come from an adult in good health.

The rearrangement links TRBV29-1 to TRBJ2-7; 11 bases align to TRBD2. This CDR3 spans 13 amino acids. V was clipped by 2 bases and J by 5 bases; unmatched bases: 2. Per germline, CDR1 SQVTM and CDR2 ANQGSEA. The CDR3 here is CSVELAGGDEQYF. In DNA, the CDR3 is TGCAGCGTTGAACTAGCGGGAGGCGACGAGCAGTACTTC.

V usage is TRBV6-2 or TRBV6-3 and J usage is TRBJ1-2; 7 bases match TRBD1. Trimming cost V 2 bases and J 7 bases; bases outside gene matches: 7. The CDR3 totals 14 residues. Germline CDR1 reads MNHEY; CDR2 reads SVGEGT. The CDR3 protein is CASSYPQGVSGYTF. The CDR3 nucleotides read TGTGCCAGCAGTTACCCCCAGGGGGTATCTGGCTACACCTTC.

This chain joins TRBV9 and TRBJ1-2; tentatively, D is TRBD1 (5 bases). This CDR3 region has 14 residues. From germline, CDR1 is SGDLS and CDR2 YYNGEE. V gave up 4 bases and J gave up 6 bases, with 16 bases separating them. Here the CDR3 DNA reads TGTGCCAGCAGCTCCCCCGGGGCAAGGCATGGCTACACCTTC. Encoded protein: CASSSPGARHGYTF.

V and J are TRBV6-5 and TRBJ1-4; D is possibly TRBD1 (6 bases). Germline V gives CDR1 MNHEY, CDR2 SVGAGI. The V end lost 2 bases, the J end lost 7 bases, and 14 bases lay between the germline ends. The CDR3 runs 15 residues. This CDR3 is CASSYTPGHAEKLFF. For the CDR3, the DNA is TGTGCCAGCAGTTACACCCCGGGACACGCTGAAAAACTGTTTTTT.

The chain is built from TRBV28 and TRBJ1-1, with D unclear. Germline lookup yields CDR1 MDHEN and CDR2 SYDVKM. Trimming took off 4 bases at V and 7 bases at J, with 10 bases between the two ends. The CDR3 is 12 amino acids. CDR3 DNA sequence: TGTGCCAGCAGTTCCCTCCCAGTTGAAGCTTTCTTT. Protein: CASSSLPVEAFF.

The chain couples TRBV9 to TRBJ2-3; TRBD2 is a possible D gene (6 bases). V was clipped by 4 bases and J by 1 base, with 16 bases between them. The CDR3 contains 16 residues. Looked up from germline, CDR1 is SGDLS and CDR2 is YYNGEE. In DNA, the CDR3 is TGTGCCAGCAGCCCGACATCGTGGGAGGGCACAGATACGCAGTATTTT. This gives the protein CASSPTSWEGTDTQYF.

The chain joins TRBV6-2 or TRBV6-3 to TRBJ2-7; unclear D gene. This CDR3 region has 12 residues. Between the trimmed V and J ends, which lost 4 bases and 4 bases, there was a span of 8 bases. Germline values: CDR1 MNHEY, CDR2 SVGEGT. The chain's CDR3 is CASSFGEYEQYF. CDR3 DNA sequence: TGTGCCAGCAGTTTTGGAGAATACGAGCAGTACTTC.

V is TRBV12-3 or TRBV12-4 and J is TRBJ2-7; tentative D call: TRBD1 (5 bases). V lost 3 bases and J lost 13, with 16 bases in between. The length of the CDR3 is 12 residues. In DNA form, the CDR3 reads TGTGCCAGCAGTTTGTCCCGACAGACTGCATACTTC. As protein: CASSLSRQTAYF.

This clone is a singleton in its sample. The chain carries TRBV4-3 and TRBJ2-1; D uncertain. The CDR3 has 18 residues. CDR1 LGHNA and CDR2 YSLEER come from the germline V gene. V was cut by 0 bases and J by 0 bases, with 15 bases left in between. The CDR3 region is CASSQDLGSYSSYNEQFF. The CDR3 DNA reads TGCGCCAGCAGCCAAGATTTAGGCTCTTACAGCTCCTACAATGAGCAGTTCTTC.

V and J are TRBV14 and TRBJ1-6; D gene uncertain. Germline V gene sequence: CDR1 SGHDN, CDR2 FVKESK. The CDR3 contains 16 residues. Trimming removed 1 base at V and 6 bases at J, with 13 bases between. The CDR3 spells CASSQGLAWGNSPLHF. DNA for the CDR3: TGTGCCAGCAGCCAAGGTCTCGCTTGGGGTAATTCACCCCTCCACTTT. The variable domain in full, with the rest retrieved from reference TRBV14 and TRBJ1-6, is EAGVTQFPSHSVIEKGQTVTLRCDPISGHDNLYWYRRVMGKEIKFLLHFVKESKQDESGMPNNRFLAERTGGTYSTLKVQPAELEDSGVYFCASSQGLAWGNSPLHFGNGTRLTVT.

The V gene is TRBV19, the J gene TRBJ2-7; D is uncertain. The V end was cut by 1 base, the J end by 2 bases, with 6 bases between. The CDR3 extends over 13 amino acids. Germline lookup yields CDR1 LNHDA and CDR2 SQIVND (reference sequence). DNA of the CDR3: TGTGCCAGTAGTATAGGGCGGACCTACGAGCAGTACTTC. This encodes CASSIGRTYEQYF. The full variable domain, in which reference TRBV19 and TRBJ2-7 provide the parts outside the CDR3, is DGGITQSPKYLFRKEGQNVTLSCEQNLNHDAMYWYRQDPGQGLRLIYYSQIVNDFQKGDIAEGYSVSREKKESFPLTVTSAQKNPTAFYLCASSIGRTYEQYFGPGTRLTVT.

This chain uses TRBV10-1 with TRBJ2-1; D is undetermined. Germline CDR1 and CDR2: WNHNN and SYGVQD (reference sequence). The CDR3 is made up of 13 amino acids. Trimming removed 0 bases from V and 4 bases from J, with 4 bases in between. CDR3 coding DNA: TGCGCCAGCAGTGAGTCGGGGTACAATGAGCAGTTCTTC. It yields the protein CASSESGYNEQFF.

The count of this clone is one. This chain joins TRBV7-9 and TRBJ2-3; 11 positions match TRBD2. The V and J ends lost 5 bases and 2 bases, in that order; junction bases with no gene match: 6. Germline loops: CDR1 SEHNR, CDR2 FQNEAQ (reference sequence). This CDR3 spans 16 amino acids. The CDR3 DNA reads TGTGCCAGCAGCCAAAGACTAGCGGGATCCACAGATACGCAGTATTTT. This gives the protein CASSQRLAGSTDTQYF. Full variable domain (missing parts from reference TRBV7-9 and TRBJ2-3): DTGVSQNPRHKITKRGQNVTFRCDPISEHNRLYWYRQTLGQGPEFLTYFQNEAQLEKSRLLSDRFSAERPKGSFSTLEIQRTEQGDSAMYLCASSQRLAGSTDTQYFGPGTRLTVL.

The V gene is TRBV5-6, the J gene TRBJ2-2; weak D call: TRBD1 (5 bases). Germline CDR1 and CDR2: SGHDT and YYEEEE. V dropped 0 bases and J dropped 5 bases, with 14 bases sitting between them. The CDR3 covers 16 residues. This CDR3 is CASSLAGQGTTGELFF. The CDR3 nucleotides are TGTGCCAGCAGCTTGGCAGGGCAGGGTACGACCGGGGAGCTGTTTTTT.

The chain carries TRBV19 and TRBJ2-1, with TRBD1 matching 8 bases. V shed 7 bases and J 7 bases; nucleotides not matched to a gene: 6. There are 13 residues in the CDR3. The germline CDR1 and CDR2 sequences are LNHDA and SQIVND (reference sequence). The CDR3 DNA follows: TGTGCCAGTACCCTCCAGGGGGCTAATGAGCAGTTCTTC. It is translated as CASTLQGANEQFF.

The V gene is TRBV29-1, the J gene TRBJ2-7; D ambiguous. In germline, CDR1 is SQVTM, CDR2 ANQGSEA. V was pared by 1 base and J by 3 bases, with 10 bases between. The CDR3 runs 13 residues. CDR3 bases: TGCAGCGTTGAAGGCCAGAAAATCTACGAGCAGTACTTC. It is translated as CSVEGQKIYEQYF.

The chain carries TRBV4-3 and TRBJ1-4, with TRBD1 matching 9 bases. Germline V lookup: CDR1 LGHNA, CDR2 YSLEER. The CDR3 totals 16 residues. With V trimmed by 4 bases and J by 0 bases, 3 bases remained unmatched. CDR3 DNA: TGCGCCAGCAGCCCACGACAGGGGGCAACTAATGAAAAACTGTTTTTT. It translates to CASSPRQGATNEKLFF.

The sample holds a few counts of this clone. The chain couples TRBV13 to TRBJ2-2; TRBD2 is a possible D gene (5 bases). Per the germline V gene, CDR1 is PRHDT and CDR2 is FYEKMQ (reference sequence). The V end lost 5 bases, the J end lost 5 bases, and 9 bases lay between the germline ends. CDR3 length: 13 residues. The CDR3, as DNA: TGTGCCAGCAGCCTCGAGGGAACCGGGGAGCTGTTTTTT. Translation: CASSLEGTGELFF.

The chain couples TRBV28 to TRBJ2-7; TRBD1 matches at 10 bases. The ends lost 3 bases at V and 1 base at J; junction bases unmatched: 9. This CDR3 is 17 amino acids long. CDR1 MDHEN and CDR2 SYDVKM come from the germline V gene. For the CDR3, the DNA is TGTGCCAGCAGTTTTACGACAGGGGGCGCGGGGTCCTACGAGCAGTACTTC. Translating gives CASSFTTGGAGSYEQYF.

V usage is TRBV7-9 and J usage is TRBJ2-2; D is unresolved. Germline CDR1 is SEHNR and CDR2 is FQNEAQ (reference sequence). Trimming shortened V by 3 bases and J by 9 bases, and 8 bases separated the two germline ends. The CDR3 totals 12 residues. CDR3: CASSLGWRELFF. DNA of the CDR3: TGTGCCAGCAGCTTGGGGTGGAGGGAGCTGTTTTTT.

The chain carries TRBV4-1 and TRBJ2-7; the match to TRBD1 covers 8 bases. Germline V gives CDR1 MGHRA, CDR2 YSYEKL. The CDR3 totals 14 residues. V was pared by 3 bases and J by 7 bases, with 8 bases of the junction left unmatched. The CDR3 bases are TGCGCCAGCAGCCACCCTCCCCGGGACAGGGAGCAGTACTTC. It codes for CASSHPPRDREQYF.

This clone was seen a few times. This chain links TRBV11-2 with TRBJ1-2, with D unclear. V lost 0 bases and J lost 6, with 5 bases in between. Germline loops: CDR1 SGHAT, CDR2 FQNNGV. This CDR3 has 12 amino acids. Here the CDR3 DNA reads TGTGCCAGCAGCTTAGAAGGGAATGGCTACACCTTC. This gives the protein CASSLEGNGYTF.

This sequence joins TRBV2 and TRBJ2-3; maybe TRBD2 (7 bases). CDR3 length equals 15 residues. V dropped 7 bases and J dropped 2 bases, with 16 bases sitting between them. Germline CDR1 and CDR2: SNHLY and FYNNEI. Here the CDR3 reads CASMRGRVLTDTQYF. The CDR3 DNA sequence: TGTGCCAGCATGAGGGGGAGGGTCCTCACAGATACGCAGTATTTT. Variable domain in full (rest from reference TRBV2 and TRBJ2-3): EPEVTQTPSHQVTQMGQEVILRCVPISNHLYFYWYRQILGQKVEFLVSFYNNEISEKSEIFDDQFSVERPDGSNFTLKIRSTKLEDSAMYFCASMRGRVLTDTQYFGPGTRLTVL.

The rearrangement uses TRBV28 and TRBJ2-7, with a tentative D call TRBD1 (5 bases). V shed 1 base and J shed 7 bases, with 14 bases lying between them. Looked up from germline, CDR1 is MDHEN and CDR2 is SYDVKM. The CDR3 has 14 residues. CDR3 sequence: CASSLSPRAGEQYF. CDR3 in DNA: TGTGCCAGCAGTTTATCCCCCAGGGCCGGAGAGCAGTACTTC.

J is TRBJ1-2 and V is TRBV5-5; 9 bases align to TRBD1. This CDR3 has 15 amino acids. J gave up 5 bases and V 0 bases, and 5 bases lay outside the gene matches. From germline, CDR1 is SGHKS and CDR2 YYEKEE (reference sequence). This CDR3 is CASSLATGGVYGYTF. The CDR3 DNA is TGTGCCAGCAGCTTGGCAACAGGGGGCGTGTATGGCTACACCTTC.